This TCR beta chain was recovered during a study of monozygotic twins with inflammatory bowel disease. Eight separate reactions per sample served to make cDNA. TCRdb reworked the 5' RACE reads into one entry per CDR3 protein, no DNA. The sample includes roughly 170,000 distinct CDR3 sequences. Germline CDR1 is SGHTA and CDR2 is FQGNSA. The CDR3 length is 12 residues. Blood was drawn once per donor, and each sample measured approximately 2.5 ml. V usage is TRBV7-2 and J usage is TRBJ2-1; checking the TCRdb D call of TRBD1 is not possible without DNA. The origin of this receptor is a human donor with ulcerative colitis or Crohn's disease, or a healthy co-twin of an affected twin (not recorded which). The sample taken for sequencing was blood. The CDR3: CASSPTGHEQFF.